The clone carrying this TCR beta chain has only a few counts. The data originate from a study of shared T cell receptors in the human thymus. CDR3 length: 15 residues. The V segment lost 2 bases and the J segment 7 bases; nucleotides outside the gene matches: 6. Germline loops: CDR1 MNHNY, CDR2 SVGAGI (reference sequence). Clones were sequenced by immunoSEQ multiplex PCR, and TCRdb holds only the in-frame ones, with some missing. The sample lists approximately 490,000 clones, more than 75% seen once, with roughly 0.013% in the top ten. These data were also reused for a study on human thymus T cells. That work contributes: It was from resections taken during corrective heart surgery that the thymus tissue came. In thymic and blood repertoires alike, V and J usage looked biased.

Sequencing was performed on thymocytes. The sequence came from a boy less than two years old with a congenital heart defect. The genes are TRBV6-6 and TRBJ1-2, with 11 bases aligning to TRBD1. In DNA form, the CDR3 reads TGTGCCAGCAGTTACCGGACAGGGGGCACGGTTGGCTACACCTTC. Residues: CASSYRTGGTVGYTF.